Listed here are 12 T cell receptor beta chains from one sample, sequenced in a study of regulatory T cells in long-lasting Graves disease. Both iRepertoire HTBI primers and Arm-PCR of CDR3 regions were used to build the TCR beta libraries. TCRdb called the multiplex PCR reads again in MiXCR, with one record for every CDR3 protein. The sample yields 350,000 to 450,000 distinct CDR3 sequences, approximately 12% seen once. Time point given: newly diagnosed GD, antithyroid drugs for less than 3 months. TCR sequences were obtained from RNA taken from PBMCs. The sample was also linked to a second study, of T cells in Graves' hyperthyroidism and ophthalmopathy.

Sequenced material: peripheral blood mononuclear cells (PBMCs), taken at new diagnosis, from a patient treated with antithyroid drugs. The receptors derive from a woman between 18 and 29 years old with Graves disease.

This clonotype was detected only a few times. The chain uses TRBV25-1 and TRBJ2-3; D unresolved. This CDR3 is 13 amino acids long. Trimming stripped 1 base from V and 5 bases from J, with 7 bases between. The V gene's germline CDR1 is MGHDK and CDR2 SYGVNS. The CDR3 sequence: CASSEWARDTQYF. The CDR3 DNA is TGTGCCAGCAGTGAATGGGCCAGAGATACGCAGTATTTT.

This clonotype was recorded at least ten times. The chain uses TRBV10-3 and TRBJ1-5; D gene unclear. The CDR3 extends over 15 amino acids. Germline V CDR1 and CDR2: ENHRY, SYGVKD. The V end was cut by 0 bases, the J end by 3 bases, with 9 bases between. The CDR3 bases are TGTGCCATCAGTGAGTCGTTAGGGATCAATCAGCCCCAGCATTTT. Translating gives CAISESLGINQPQHF.

This clonotype was seen a handful of times. The V and J genes are TRBV4-3 and TRBJ1-2, with D hard to call. CDR1 and CDR2 (germline): LGHNA, YSLEER. Trimming left V 0 bases short and J 5 bases short, with 10 bases between. This CDR3 is 14 amino acids long. CDR3 DNA: TGCGCCAGCAGCCAAGATCGGACTGATTATGGCTACACCTTC. It codes for CASSQDRTDYGYTF.

This clonotype was picked up many times. This chain connects TRBV10-3 to TRBJ2-2; TRBD1 might be the D (5 bases). V dropped 0 bases and J dropped 5 bases, with 10 bases sitting between them. Germline V gene lookup returns CDR1 ENHRY and CDR2 SYGVKD. This CDR3 is 15 amino acids long. In DNA form, the CDR3 reads TGTGCCATCAGTGAGTCAGGGGCGAGAACCGGGGAGCTGTTTTTT. Protein sequence: CAISESGARTGELFF.

The rearrangement links TRBV11-2 to TRBJ2-7; D unclear. The germline CDR1 and CDR2 sequences are SGHAT and FQNNGV. V lost 3 bases to trimming and J lost 0 bases, with 9 bases between them. This CDR3 spans 14 amino acids. The CDR3 DNA sequence: TGTGCCAGCAGCTTCCCCTGGAGCTCCTACGAGCAGTACTTC. It specifies CASSFPWSSYEQYF.

This clonotype has at least ten counts. The V gene is TRBV2, the J gene TRBJ1-5; 8 bases are shared with TRBD1. Germline V lookup: CDR1 SNHLY, CDR2 FYNNEI. The V and J ends lost 7 bases and 6 bases, in that order; junction bases with no gene match: 5. The CDR3 consists of 13 residues. The CDR3 sequence is CASIQGGSQPQHF. The CDR3 DNA follows: TGTGCCAGCATACAGGGGGGCAGTCAGCCCCAGCATTTT.

This clonotype occurred once. The chain is built from TRBV10-3 and TRBJ2-2; 7 nucleotides line up with TRBD1. Per germline, CDR1 ENHRY and CDR2 SYGVKD. V shed 4 bases and J 7 bases; nucleotides not matched to a gene: 3. CDR3 size: 13 residues. The CDR3 DNA is TGTGCCATCAGTGGAGGGGGCGGCGGGGAGCTGTTTTTT. Translated, it gives CAISGGGGGELFF.

This clonotype was seen repeatedly, ten times or more. The V gene is TRBV28, the J gene TRBJ2-5; perhaps TRBD1 as D (6 bases). The V gene's germline CDR1 is MDHEN and CDR2 SYDVKM. V dropped 5 bases and J dropped 13 bases, with 23 bases sitting between them. The CDR3 consists of 14 residues. The DNA for the CDR3 is TGTGCCAGCAGTAACCCAAAACCGGGACAATTACTGTACTTC. This sequence encodes CASSNPKPGQLLYF.

A remark on this clonotype: Being one base from a much bigger clone, this may be a read error. V gene TRBV18 combines with J gene TRBJ2-7; 9 nucleotides line up with TRBD2. V lost 3 bases to trimming and J lost 0 bases; unmatched junction nucleotides: 3. Germline CDR1 reads KGHSH; CDR2 reads LQKENI. The CDR3 has 15 amino acids. The CDR3 sequence: CASSPWTSVSYEQYF. DNA for the CDR3: TGTGCCAGCTCACCGTGGACTAGCGTCTCCTACGAGCAGTACTTC.

This clonotype was observed a single time. A read error may be the cause here, since a much bigger clone is one base away. The chain uses TRBV7-2 and TRBJ2-2, with TRBD2 as a possible D gene (6 bases). Germline CDR1 reads SGHTA; CDR2 reads FQGNSA. The CDR3 spans 13 residues. For the CDR3, the DNA is TGTGCCAGCAGTTCCCGGGGGTCCGGGGGGCTGTTTTTT. Translation gives CASSSRGSGGLFF.

The chain employs TRBV2 and TRBJ2-5, with 9 bases aligning to TRBD2. Germline V gene sequence: CDR1 SNHLY, CDR2 FYNNEI. The V segment lost 7 bases and the J segment 7 bases; nucleotides outside the gene matches: 10. This CDR3 is 14 amino acids long. The CDR3 reads CASTEAGGRPTQYF. CDR3 DNA sequence: TGTGCCAGCACAGAGGCGGGAGGGCGCCCGACCCAGTACTTC.

This clonotype was seen repeatedly, ten times or more. V gene TRBV6-1 combines with J gene TRBJ2-7; the match to TRBD1 covers 10 bases. The germline CDR1 and CDR2 sequences are MNHNS and SASEGT. This CDR3 region has 15 residues. Trimming removed 3 bases from V and 5 bases from J; junction bases left unmatched: 7. The CDR3: CASSDPGTGVHEQYF. The CDR3, as DNA: TGTGCCAGCAGTGACCCCGGGACAGGGGTCCACGAGCAGTACTTC.